Sequencing of this TCR beta chain was carried out in a study of T-cell reconstitution after alpha-beta-depleted transplantation in children. Germline CDR1 and CDR2: SGHTA and FQGNSA. The V gene lost 3 bases and the J gene lost 5 bases, with 13 bases spanning the gap. The CDR3 consists of 15 residues. Unique molecular identifiers were built into the TCRbeta library. TCRdb recomputed calls from the PCR reads with MiXCR, one row per CDR3 protein. The sample holds roughly 500,000 distinct CDR3 sequences, over 25% seen once. This receptor was taken from a human donor who donated a stem cell graft to a child with aplastic anemia. The sample here was PBMCs from the stem cell graft donor, taken from the stem cell graft. This chain joins TRBV7-2 and TRBJ2-2; possible D gene TRBD1, 5 bases. Written as DNA, the CDR3 is TGTGCCAGCAGCTTTGGGCAGGGCCGAACCGGGGAGCTGTTTTTT. Protein product: CASSFGQGRTGELFF.